This TCR beta chain originates from a study of shared clonotypes between healthy human individuals. The study enrolled healthy HIV-negative adults without recent acute infections or vaccinations as donors. This clone was counted between two and nine times. This specimen includes other DNA sequences encoding the same CDR3. Deep was the level used in running the assay. The data were produced by immunoSEQ multiplex PCR, yet TCRdb's version contains in-frame clones alone and is incomplete. The sample includes approximately 620,000 clones, 97% of them seen just once. The sequenced sample consisted of naive CD4+ T cells sorted from blood. Subset noted: CD45RA+ positively selected. The clonotype comes from a woman aged 25 to 45 in good health.

CDR3 sequence reads: CASTMNTEAFF. The CDR3 DNA reads TGTGCCAGCACTATGAACACTGAAGCTTTCTTT. This chain uses TRBV28 with TRBJ1-1, with no clear D. V lost 7 bases to trimming and J lost 0 bases, with 3 bases between them. CDR1 is MDHEN, CDR2 SYDVKM, per germline. CDR3 length: 11 residues.